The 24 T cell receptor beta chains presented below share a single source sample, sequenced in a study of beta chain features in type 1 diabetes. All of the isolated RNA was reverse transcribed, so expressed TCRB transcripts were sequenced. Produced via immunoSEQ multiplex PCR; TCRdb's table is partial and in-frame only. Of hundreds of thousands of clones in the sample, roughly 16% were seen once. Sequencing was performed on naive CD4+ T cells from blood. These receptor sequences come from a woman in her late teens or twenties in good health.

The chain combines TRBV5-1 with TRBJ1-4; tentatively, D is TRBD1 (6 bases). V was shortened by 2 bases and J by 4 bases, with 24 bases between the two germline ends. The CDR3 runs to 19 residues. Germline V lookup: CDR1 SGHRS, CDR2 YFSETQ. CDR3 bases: TGCGCCAGCAGCTTTGCCCCGACAGGTTTGAGGTCCGGTAATGAAAAACTGTTTTTT. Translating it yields CASSFAPTGLRSGNEKLFF.

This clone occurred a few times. CDR3 in amino acids: CASSRPTRPQHF. As DNA, the CDR3 is TGTGCCAGCAGCCGTCCAACTCGGCCCCAGCATTTT. The chain is built from TRBV28 and TRBJ1-5; D gene ambiguous. Germline CDR1 is MDHEN and CDR2 is SYDVKM. Trimming pared 6 bases from V and 9 bases from J, leaving 12 bases between. This CDR3 has 12 residues.

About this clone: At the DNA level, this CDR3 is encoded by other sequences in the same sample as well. This chain's CDR3 is CASSLGAGTEAFF. CDR3 DNA: TGCGCCAGCAGCTTGGGGGCAGGCACTGAAGCTTTCTTT. This chain joins TRBV5-1 and TRBJ1-1; no firm D call. CDR3 length equals 13 residues. Trimming pared 0 bases from V and 4 bases from J, leaving 7 bases between. Germline CDR1 is SGHRS and CDR2 is YFSETQ.

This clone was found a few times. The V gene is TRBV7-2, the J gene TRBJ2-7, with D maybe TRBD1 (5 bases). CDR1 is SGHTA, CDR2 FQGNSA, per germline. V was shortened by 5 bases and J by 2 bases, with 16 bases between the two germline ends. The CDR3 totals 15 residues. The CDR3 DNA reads TGTGCCAGCAGCCCGGCGTTACAGGTTACCTACGAGCAGTACTTC. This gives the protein CASSPALQVTYEQYF.

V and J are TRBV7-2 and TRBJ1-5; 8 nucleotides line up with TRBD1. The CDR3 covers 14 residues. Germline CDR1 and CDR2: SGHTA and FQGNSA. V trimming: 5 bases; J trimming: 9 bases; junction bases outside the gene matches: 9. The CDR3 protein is CASSLGQGVRPQHF. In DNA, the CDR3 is TGTGCCAGCAGCCTAGGACAGGGCGTACGGCCCCAGCATTTT. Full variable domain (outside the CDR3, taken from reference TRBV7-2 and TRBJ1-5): GAGVSQSPSNKVTEKGKDVELRCDPISGHTALYWYRQSLGQGLEFLIYFQGNSAPDKSGLPSDRFSAERTGGSVSTLTIQRTQQEDSAVYLCASSLGQGVRPQHFGDGTRLSIL.

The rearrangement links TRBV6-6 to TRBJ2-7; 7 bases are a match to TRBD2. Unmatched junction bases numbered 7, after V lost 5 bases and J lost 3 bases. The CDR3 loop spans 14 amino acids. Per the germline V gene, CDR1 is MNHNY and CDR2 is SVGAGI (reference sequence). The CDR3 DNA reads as TGTGCCAGCAGTGTGGGGGGGTCGCTCTACGAGCAGTACTTC. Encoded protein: CASSVGGSLYEQYF.

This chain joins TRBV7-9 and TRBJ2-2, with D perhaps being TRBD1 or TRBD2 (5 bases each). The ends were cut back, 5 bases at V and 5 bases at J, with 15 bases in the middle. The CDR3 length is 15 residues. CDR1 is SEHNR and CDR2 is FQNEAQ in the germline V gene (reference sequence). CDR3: CASSLGDRPTGELFF. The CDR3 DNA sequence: TGTGCCAGCAGCCTCGGGGACCGGCCAACCGGGGAGCTGTTTTTT.

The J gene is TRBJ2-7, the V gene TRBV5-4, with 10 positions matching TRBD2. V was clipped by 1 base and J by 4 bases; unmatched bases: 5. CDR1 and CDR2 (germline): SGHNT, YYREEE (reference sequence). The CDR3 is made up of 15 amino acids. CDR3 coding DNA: TGTGCCAGCAGCTTGCGGAGCGGGAGGGCGTACGAGCAGTACTTC. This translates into CASSLRSGRAYEQYF.

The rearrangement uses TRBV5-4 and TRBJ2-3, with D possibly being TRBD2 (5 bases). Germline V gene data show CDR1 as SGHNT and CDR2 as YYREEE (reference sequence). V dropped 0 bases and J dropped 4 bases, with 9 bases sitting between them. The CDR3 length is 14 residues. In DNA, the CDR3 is TGTGCCAGCAGCTTGGACGAGAGGGCAGATACGCAGTATTTT. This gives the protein CASSLDERADTQYF.

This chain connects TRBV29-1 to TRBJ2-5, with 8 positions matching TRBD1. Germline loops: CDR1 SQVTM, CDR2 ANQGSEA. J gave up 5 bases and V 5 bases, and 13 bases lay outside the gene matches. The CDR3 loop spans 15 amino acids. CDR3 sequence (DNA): TGCAGCGTTAAATTAACCCAGGGGGCCGGGGAGACCCAGTACTTC. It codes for CSVKLTQGAGETQYF.

The CDR3 DNA reads TGTGCCAGCAGCTCAGGGGGCAGAGACTACACCTTC. It is translated as CASSSGGRDYTF. This chain links TRBV11-3 with TRBJ1-2, with 8 bases matching TRBD1. CDR1 SGHNT and CDR2 YENEEA come from the germline V gene. The CDR3 is 12 residues long. The V gene end was trimmed by 4 bases and the J gene end by 10 bases; junction bases not matched to a gene: 5.

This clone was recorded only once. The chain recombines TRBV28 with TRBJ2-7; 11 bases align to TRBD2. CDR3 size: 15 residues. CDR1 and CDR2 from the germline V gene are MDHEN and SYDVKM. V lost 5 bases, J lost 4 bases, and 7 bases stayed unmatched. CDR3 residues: CASSPTGTSGYEQYF. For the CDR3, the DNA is TGTGCCAGCAGTCCAACCGGGACTAGCGGTTACGAGCAGTACTTC.

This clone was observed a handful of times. DNA of the CDR3: TGTGCCAGCAGCCGCACACAGGCGGGACAGGGGGCTGTTGAGCAGTTCTTC. This encodes CASSRTQAGQGAVEQFF. The chain joins TRBV7-2 to TRBJ2-1; TRBD1 aligns across 12 bases. CDR3 length equals 17 residues. V trimming: 5 bases; J trimming: 9 bases; junction bases outside the gene matches: 14. Germline loops: CDR1 SGHTA, CDR2 FQGNSA.

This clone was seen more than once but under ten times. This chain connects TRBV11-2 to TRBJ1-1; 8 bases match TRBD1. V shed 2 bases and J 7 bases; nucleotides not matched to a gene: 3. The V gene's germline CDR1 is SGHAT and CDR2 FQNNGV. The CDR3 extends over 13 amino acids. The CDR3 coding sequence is TGTGCCAGCAGCTTACCCGGACAGGGTGAAGCTTTCTTT. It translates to CASSLPGQGEAFF. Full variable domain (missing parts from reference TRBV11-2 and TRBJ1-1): EAGVAQSPRYKIIEKRQSVAFWCNPISGHATLYWYQQILGQGPKLLIQFQNNGVVDDSQLPKDRFSAERLKGVDSTLKIQPAKLEDSAVYLCASSLPGQGEAFFGQGTRLTVV.

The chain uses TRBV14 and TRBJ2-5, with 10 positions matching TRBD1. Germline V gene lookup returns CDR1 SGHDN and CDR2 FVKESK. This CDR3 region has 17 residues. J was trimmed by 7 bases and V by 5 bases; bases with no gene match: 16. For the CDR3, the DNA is TGTGCCAGCAGCACAATGTCCGGGACAGGGGCGATAAGGACCCAGTACTTC. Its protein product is CASSTMSGTGAIRTQYF.

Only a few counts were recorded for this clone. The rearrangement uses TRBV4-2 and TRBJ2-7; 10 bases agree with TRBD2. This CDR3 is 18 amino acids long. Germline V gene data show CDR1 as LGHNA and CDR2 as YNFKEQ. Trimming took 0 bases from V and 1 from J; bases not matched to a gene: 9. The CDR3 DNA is TGTGCCAGCAGCCAAGATTCCCGGGCTAGCGGGAGTTCCTACGAGCAGTACTTC. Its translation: CASSQDSRASGSSYEQYF.

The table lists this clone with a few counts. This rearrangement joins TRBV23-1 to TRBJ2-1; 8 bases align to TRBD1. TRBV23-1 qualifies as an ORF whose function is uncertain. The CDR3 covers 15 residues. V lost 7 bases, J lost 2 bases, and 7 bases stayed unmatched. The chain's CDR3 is CASTMDRVAYNEQFF. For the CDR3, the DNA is TGCGCCAGCACCATGGACAGGGTGGCCTACAATGAGCAGTTCTTC.

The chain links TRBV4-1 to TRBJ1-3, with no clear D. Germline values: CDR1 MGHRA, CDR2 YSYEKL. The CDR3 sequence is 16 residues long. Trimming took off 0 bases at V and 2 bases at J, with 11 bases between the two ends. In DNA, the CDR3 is TGCGCCAGCAGCCAAGACAGTACCCCAGCTGGAAACACCATATATTTT. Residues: CASSQDSTPAGNTIYF.

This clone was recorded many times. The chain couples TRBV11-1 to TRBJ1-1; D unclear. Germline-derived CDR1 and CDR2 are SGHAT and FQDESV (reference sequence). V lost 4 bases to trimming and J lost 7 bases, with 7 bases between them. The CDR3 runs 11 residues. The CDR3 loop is CASSYHSEAFF. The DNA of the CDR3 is TGTGCCAGCAGCTACCACAGTGAAGCTTTCTTT.

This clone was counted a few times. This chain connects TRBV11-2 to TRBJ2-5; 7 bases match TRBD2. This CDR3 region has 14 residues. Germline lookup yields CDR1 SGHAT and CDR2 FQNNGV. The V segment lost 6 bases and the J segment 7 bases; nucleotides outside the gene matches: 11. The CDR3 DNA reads TGTGCCAGCAGTATATTTGCGGGAGCGGGGACCCAGTACTTC. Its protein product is CASSIFAGAGTQYF.

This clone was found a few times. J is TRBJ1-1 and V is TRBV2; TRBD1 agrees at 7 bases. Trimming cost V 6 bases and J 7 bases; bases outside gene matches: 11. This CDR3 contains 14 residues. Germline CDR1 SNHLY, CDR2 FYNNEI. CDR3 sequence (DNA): TGTGCCAGCAGGTTTCCCCGACAGGGAGGTGAAGCTTTCTTT. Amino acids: CASRFPRQGGEAFF.

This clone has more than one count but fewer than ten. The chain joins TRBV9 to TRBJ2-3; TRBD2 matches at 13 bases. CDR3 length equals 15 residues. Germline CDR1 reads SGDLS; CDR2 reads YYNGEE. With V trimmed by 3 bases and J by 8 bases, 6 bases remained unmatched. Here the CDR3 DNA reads TGTGCCAGCAGCGGTGGACTAGCGGGAGTCCCTACGCAGTATTTT. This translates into CASSGGLAGVPTQYF.

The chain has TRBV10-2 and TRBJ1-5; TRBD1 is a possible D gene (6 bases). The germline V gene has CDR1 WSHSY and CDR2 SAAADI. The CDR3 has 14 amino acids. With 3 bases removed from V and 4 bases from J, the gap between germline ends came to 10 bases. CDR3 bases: TGCGCCAGCAGTGACCGGACAGAGAATCAGCCCCAGCATTTT. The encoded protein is CASSDRTENQPQHF.

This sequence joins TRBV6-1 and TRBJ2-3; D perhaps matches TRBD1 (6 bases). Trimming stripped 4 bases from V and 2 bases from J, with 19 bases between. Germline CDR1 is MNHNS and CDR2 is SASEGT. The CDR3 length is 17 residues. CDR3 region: CASSGQGRFKLTDTQYF. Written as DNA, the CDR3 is TGTGCCAGCAGTGGCCAGGGGCGATTCAAGCTCACAGATACGCAGTATTTT.